What follows are 24 T cell receptor beta chains derived from one specimen sequenced in a study of blood T cell repertoires in COVID-19. The data were produced by immunoSEQ multiplex PCR, yet TCRdb's version contains in-frame clones alone and is incomplete. The sample records more than 450,000 clones, roughly 87% being singletons. Material: PBMCs or T cells enriched from blood (not recorded which). These TCRs come from a woman younger than 30 who had recovered from COVID-19.

V gene TRBV11-2 combines with J gene TRBJ1-1; TRBD1 might be the D (6 bases). V lost 0 bases and J lost 6, with 14 bases in between. Germline CDR1 SGHAT, CDR2 FQNNGV. The CDR3 contains 15 residues. The CDR3 region is CASSLDARGGPEAFF. In nucleotides, the CDR3 is TGTGCCAGCAGCTTAGATGCGCGGGGGGGCCCTGAAGCTTTCTTT.

The J gene is TRBJ1-1, the V gene TRBV5-4; a possible D gene is TRBD1 (6 bases). Germline CDR1 and CDR2: SGHNT and YYREEE (reference sequence). The CDR3 contains 13 residues. The germline V and J ends were trimmed by 1 base and 6 bases, with 10 bases remaining between them. This CDR3 is CASSLMGAAEAFF. CDR3 bases: TGTGCCAGCAGCTTGATGGGGGCCGCTGAAGCTTTCTTT.

The chain is built from TRBV5-1 and TRBJ1-4; weak D call: TRBD1 (6 bases). The CDR3 sequence is 14 residues long. CDR1 and CDR2 from the germline V gene are SGHRS and YFSETQ. With 4 bases removed from V and 7 bases from J, the gap between germline ends came to 14 bases. Written as DNA, the CDR3 is TGCGCCAGCAGCCCACAGGGTGTTAGTGAAAAACTGTTTTTT. It specifies CASSPQGVSEKLFF.

The CDR3 here is CASSLGLAGPLTDTQYF. The CDR3 DNA reads as TGCGCCAGCAGCCTGGGACTAGCGGGGCCACTCACAGATACGCAGTATTTT. This chain joins TRBV5-1 and TRBJ2-3; 13 nucleotides agree with TRBD2. V was clipped by 4 bases and J by 2 bases; unmatched bases: 7. The CDR3 runs to 17 residues. The germline V gene has CDR1 SGHRS and CDR2 YFSETQ. Together with reference TRBV5-1 and TRBJ2-3, the CDR3 gives the full variable domain: KAGVTQTPRYLIKTRGQQVTLSCSPISGHRSVSWYQQTPGQGLQFLFEYFSETQRNKGNFPGRFSGRQFSNSRSEMNVSTLELGDSALYLCASSLGLAGPLTDTQYFGPGTRLTVL.

CDR3 DNA sequence: TGTGCCAGCAGCTTGTGGGGACTCAACTCTGGAAACACCATATATTTT. Residues: CASSLWGLNSGNTIYF. The gene calls are TRBV5-6 and TRBJ1-3; maybe TRBD1 (5 bases). The germline gives CDR1 SGHDT, CDR2 YYEEEE. The V gene lost 1 base and the J gene lost 0 bases, with 11 bases spanning the gap. This CDR3 is built from 16 residues.

The rearrangement links TRBV9 to TRBJ1-6; no firm D call. This CDR3 comprises 14 residues. In germline, CDR1 is SGDLS, CDR2 YYNGEE. V lost 8 bases and J 10 bases, leaving 19 bases between the germline ends. The CDR3 loop is CASGFGPITSPLHF. The CDR3 DNA reads as TGTGCCAGTGGGTTTGGGCCCATAACATCACCCCTCCACTTT.

V is TRBV5-4 and J is TRBJ1-1, with TRBD1 matching 9 bases. CDR1 is SGHNT and CDR2 is YYREEE in the germline V gene (reference sequence). The CDR3 extends over 17 amino acids. V trimming: 3 bases; J trimming: 2 bases; junction bases outside the gene matches: 11. CDR3 amino acids: CASSWGTGKGGNTEAFF. The CDR3 bases are TGTGCCAGCAGCTGGGGGACAGGGAAAGGGGGTAACACTGAAGCTTTCTTT.

This clone was picked up one time. This chain joins TRBV7-8 and TRBJ2-1, with D possibly being TRBD2 (5 bases). V was cut by 1 base and J by 2 bases, with 12 bases left in between. The CDR3 is 16 residues long. Germline lookup yields CDR1 SGHVS and CDR2 FQNEAQ. The CDR3 coding sequence is TGTGCCAGCAGCTTAGTTGGGAGTACTACCTACAATGAGCAGTTCTTC. Translated: CASSLVGSTTYNEQFF.

DNA for the CDR3: TGTGCCAGCAGCCGTTATCCGGGACAGGGGACGGACACCATATATTTT. Its translation is CASSRYPGQGTDTIYF. The J gene is TRBJ1-3, the V gene TRBV5-4; 10 bases line up with TRBD1. The CDR3 is made up of 16 amino acids. Trimming removed 4 bases from V and 8 bases from J; junction bases left unmatched: 12. Germline values: CDR1 SGHNT, CDR2 YYREEE (reference sequence). The full variable domain, completed using reference TRBV5-4 and TRBJ1-3, is ETGVTQSPTHLIKTRGQQVTLRCSSQSGHNTVSWYQQALGQGPQFIFQYYREEENGRGNFPPRFSGLQFPNYSSELNVNALELDDSALYLCASSRYPGQGTDTIYFGEGSWLTVV.

The chain links TRBV29-1 to TRBJ1-3; no firm D call. The germline V gene encodes CDR1 SQVTM and CDR2 ANQGSEA. CDR3 size: 13 residues. V was trimmed by 5 bases and J by 0 bases, leaving 8 bases between them. The CDR3 region is CSVIRSSGNTIYF. Here the CDR3 DNA reads TGCAGCGTTATCAGGTCCTCTGGAAACACCATATATTTT.

This chain links TRBV3-1 (or the pseudogene TRBV3-2) with TRBJ2-3; D is possibly TRBD2 (6 bases). CDR3 length: 14 residues. V gave up 0 bases and J gave up 13 bases, with 17 bases separating them. From germline, CDR1 is LGHDT and CDR2 YNNKEL (reference sequence). The chain's CDR3 is CASSQDPGTPGEYF. The CDR3 coding sequence is TGTGCCAGCAGCCAAGATCCCGGGACTCCCGGAGAGTATTTT.

This clone was detected only once. The V and J genes are TRBV28 and TRBJ1-3, with unresolved D. Germline CDR1 is MDHEN and CDR2 is SYDVKM. This CDR3 spans 13 amino acids. Deletions cut 8 bases from V and 0 bases from J, with 8 bases between. The CDR3 DNA sequence: TGTGCCAGCCCCACAGCCTCTGGAAACACCATATATTTT. It codes for CASPTASGNTIYF.

CDR3 nucleotides: TGTGCCTGGAGTGTTCCTAGCGGGGGTAGCTCCTACGAGCAGTACTTC. Its translation is CAWSVPSGGSSYEQYF. The chain carries TRBV30 and TRBJ2-7; 10 nucleotides agree with TRBD2. V shed 0 bases, J shed 0 bases, and the junction held 5 bases outside the gene matches. The CDR3 spans 16 residues. Germline V CDR1 and CDR2: GTSNPN, SVGIG (reference sequence).

The chain has TRBV19 and TRBJ1-4, with a tentative D call TRBD1 (5 bases). Germline V CDR1 and CDR2: LNHDA, SQIVND (reference sequence). The CDR3 loop spans 14 amino acids. V lost 6 bases, J lost 8 bases, and 16 bases lay in between. The CDR3 DNA sequence: TGTGCCAGTAGCCCCCGGGGGGGGGACGAAAAACTGTTTTTT. Its protein product is CASSPRGGDEKLFF.

The genes are TRBV15 and TRBJ2-3; a possible D gene is TRBD2 (6 bases). The V and J ends lost 4 bases and 0 bases respectively, with 8 bases between them. The CDR3 is made up of 14 amino acids. The germline gives CDR1 LNHNV, CDR2 YYDKDF (reference sequence). The CDR3 loop reads CATSTGLSTDTQYF. CDR3 sequence (DNA): TGTGCCACCAGCACGGGACTGAGCACAGATACGCAGTATTTT.

In its sample, this clone was seen a few times. The chain carries TRBV30 and TRBJ1-1; weak D call: TRBD1 (5 bases). V was cut by 0 bases and J by 0 bases, with 17 bases left in between. Germline CDR1 is GTSNPN and CDR2 is SVGIG (reference sequence). The CDR3 has 17 amino acids. The DNA for the CDR3 is TGTGCCTGGAGTGTACAATTCGCGCCAGGGATGAACACTGAAGCTTTCTTT. Amino acid sequence: CAWSVQFAPGMNTEAFF.

V and J are TRBV18 and TRBJ2-1; 10 bases align to TRBD1. Unmatched junction bases numbered 9, after V lost 3 bases and J lost 10 bases. The CDR3 totals 15 residues. Germline CDR1 KGHSH, CDR2 LQKENI. In nucleotides, the CDR3 is TGTGCCAGCTCACCTGCCCGACAGGGGGCAGGGGAGCAGTTCTTC. It encodes CASSPARQGAGEQFF. Complete variable domain (other parts from reference TRBV18 and TRBJ2-1): NAGVMQNPRHLVRRRGQEARLRCSPMKGHSHVYWYRQLPEEGLKFMVYLQKENIIDESGMPKERFSAEFPKEGPSILRIQQVVRGDSAAYFCASSPARQGAGEQFFGPGTRLTVL.

V is TRBV29-1 and J is TRBJ2-5; 8 positions agree with TRBD1. Germline V lookup: CDR1 SQVTM, CDR2 ANQGSEA. V was clipped by 3 bases and J by 1 base; unmatched bases: 1. This CDR3 spans 13 amino acids. This CDR3 reads CSVEDRAQETQYF. In DNA, the CDR3 is TGCAGCGTTGAGGACAGGGCCCAAGAGACCCAGTACTTC. The entire variable domain, with the rest obtained from reference TRBV29-1 and TRBJ2-5, is as follows: SAVISQKPSRDICQRGTSLTIQCQVDSQVTMMFWYRQQPGQSLTLIATANQGSEATYESGFVIDKFPISRPNLTFSTLTVSNMSPEDSSIYLCSVEDRAQETQYFGPGTRLLVL.

As concerns this clone: The junction shows a germline mismatch at one end, possibly a read error. The J gene is TRBJ1-3, the V gene TRBV7-2, with 7 positions matching TRBD1. CDR1 and CDR2 from the germline V gene are SGHTA and FQGNSA. This CDR3 region has 17 residues. CDR3 coding DNA: TGTGCCAGCAGCTTAGTTGGGACAGACATCTCTAGAAACACCATATATTTT. Amino acid sequence: CASSLVGTDISRNTIYF.

This chain connects TRBV2 to TRBJ2-7; D perhaps matches TRBD2 (5 bases). This CDR3 has 17 amino acids. The V gene lost 0 bases and the J gene lost 0 bases, with 15 bases spanning the gap. CDR1 and CDR2 (germline): SNHLY, FYNNEI. The CDR3 DNA follows: TGTGCCAGCAGTGAAGCGCATAGCGCCTTGAGCTCCTACGAGCAGTACTTC. Translated: CASSEAHSALSSYEQYF.

V and J are TRBV6-5 and TRBJ2-7, with D maybe TRBD1 (5 bases). The CDR3 consists of 13 residues. Germline lookup yields CDR1 MNHEY and CDR2 SVGAGI. Trimming took off 7 bases at V and 1 base at J, with 11 bases between the two ends. The CDR3 sequence: CASTPPGSYEQYF. The DNA for the CDR3 is TGTGCCAGCACCCCCCCAGGGTCCTACGAGCAGTACTTC.

This clone has only a few counts. The rearrangement joins TRBV30 to TRBJ1-5; maybe TRBD1 (6 bases). CDR3 length: 15 amino acids. V was cut by 2 bases and J by 0 bases, with 11 bases left in between. Germline CDR1 GTSNPN, CDR2 SVGIG (reference sequence). CDR3 nucleotide sequence: TGTGCCTGGAGTAGGGGGTCGTATAGCAATCAGCCCCAGCATTTT. Amino acids: CAWSRGSYSNQPQHF.

The chain joins TRBV19 to TRBJ1-1; unclear D gene. CDR1 is LNHDA and CDR2 is SQIVND in the germline V gene (reference sequence). This CDR3 is 13 amino acids long. Trimming took 5 bases from V and 1 from J, leaving 8 bases between them. CDR3 sequence reads: CASSGGWNTEAFF. For the CDR3, the DNA is TGTGCCAGTAGTGGAGGGTGGAACACTGAAGCTTTCTTT.

J is TRBJ1-1 and V is TRBV19; the D is unclear. Germline V gives CDR1 LNHDA, CDR2 SQIVND (reference sequence). This CDR3 is 15 amino acids long. V was pared by 3 bases and J by 4 bases, with 15 bases between. DNA of the CDR3: TGTGCCAGTAGTATCGAGCCGGTCGTTGGCACTGAAGCTTTCTTT. Translating gives CASSIEPVVGTEAFF.